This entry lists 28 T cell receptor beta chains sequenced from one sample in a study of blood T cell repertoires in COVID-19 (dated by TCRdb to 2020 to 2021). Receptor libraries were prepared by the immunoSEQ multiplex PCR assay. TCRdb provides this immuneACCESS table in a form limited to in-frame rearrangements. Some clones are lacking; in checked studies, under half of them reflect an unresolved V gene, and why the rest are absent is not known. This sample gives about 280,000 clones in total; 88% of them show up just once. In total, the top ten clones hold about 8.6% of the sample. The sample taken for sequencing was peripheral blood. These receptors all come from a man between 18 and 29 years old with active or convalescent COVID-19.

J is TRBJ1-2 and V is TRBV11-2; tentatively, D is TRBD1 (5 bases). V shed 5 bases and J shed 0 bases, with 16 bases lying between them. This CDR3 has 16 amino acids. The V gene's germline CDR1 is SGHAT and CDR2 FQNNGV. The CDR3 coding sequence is TGTGCCAGCAGCCACGCAGGGCCAGCAGCTAACTATGGCTACACCTTC. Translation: CASSHAGPAANYGYTF. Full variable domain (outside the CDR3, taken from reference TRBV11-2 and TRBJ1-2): EAGVAQSPRYKIIEKRQSVAFWCNPISGHATLYWYQQILGQGPKLLIQFQNNGVVDDSQLPKDRFSAERLKGVDSTLKIQPAKLEDSAVYLCASSHAGPAANYGYTFGSGTRLTVV.

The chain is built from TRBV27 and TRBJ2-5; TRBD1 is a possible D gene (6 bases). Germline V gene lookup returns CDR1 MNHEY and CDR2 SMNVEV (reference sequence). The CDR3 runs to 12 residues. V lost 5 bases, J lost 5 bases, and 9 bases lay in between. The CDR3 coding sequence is TGTGCCAGCAGTCCCACAGGGGAGACCCAGTACTTC. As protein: CASSPTGETQYF.

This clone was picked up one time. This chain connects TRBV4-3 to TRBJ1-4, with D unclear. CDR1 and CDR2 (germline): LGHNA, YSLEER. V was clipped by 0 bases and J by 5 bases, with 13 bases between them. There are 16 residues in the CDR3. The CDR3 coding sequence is TGCGCCAGCAGCCAAGATTGGAGGCGGAGCAATGAAAAACTGTTTTTT. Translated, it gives CASSQDWRRSNEKLFF.

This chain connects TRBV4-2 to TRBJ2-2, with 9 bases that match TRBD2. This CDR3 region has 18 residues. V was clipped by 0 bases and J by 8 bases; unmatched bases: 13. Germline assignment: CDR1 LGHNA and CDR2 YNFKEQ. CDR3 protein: CASSQERASGDKLGELFF. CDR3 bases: TGTGCCAGCAGCCAAGAAAGGGCTAGCGGGGATAAATTGGGGGAGCTGTTTTTT.

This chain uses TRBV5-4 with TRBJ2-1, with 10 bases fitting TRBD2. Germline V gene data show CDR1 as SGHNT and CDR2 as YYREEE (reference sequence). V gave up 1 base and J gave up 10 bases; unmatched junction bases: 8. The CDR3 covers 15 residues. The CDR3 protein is CASSLMLAGEDEQFF. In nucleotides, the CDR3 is TGTGCCAGCAGCTTGATGCTAGCGGGGGAAGACGAGCAGTTCTTC.

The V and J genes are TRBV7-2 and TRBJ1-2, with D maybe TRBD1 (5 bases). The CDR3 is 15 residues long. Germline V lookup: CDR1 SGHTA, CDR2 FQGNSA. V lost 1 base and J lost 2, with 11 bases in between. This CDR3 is CASSLVSQGNYGYTF. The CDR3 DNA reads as TGTGCCAGCAGCTTAGTGTCGCAGGGAAACTATGGCTACACCTTC. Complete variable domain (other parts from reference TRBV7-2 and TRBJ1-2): GAGVSQSPSNKVTEKGKDVELRCDPISGHTALYWYRQSLGQGLEFLIYFQGNSAPDKSGLPSDRFSAERTGGSVSTLTIQRTQQEDSAVYLCASSLVSQGNYGYTFGSGTRLTVV.

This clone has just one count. CDR3 amino acids: CASSQSSDTQYF. The CDR3 DNA is TGTGCCAGCAGCCAATCCTCAGATACGCAGTATTTT. The chain couples TRBV4-2 to TRBJ2-3; D is undetermined. Trimming pared 2 bases from V and 4 bases from J, leaving 4 bases between. CDR3 size: 12 residues. Per germline, CDR1 LGHNA and CDR2 YNFKEQ.

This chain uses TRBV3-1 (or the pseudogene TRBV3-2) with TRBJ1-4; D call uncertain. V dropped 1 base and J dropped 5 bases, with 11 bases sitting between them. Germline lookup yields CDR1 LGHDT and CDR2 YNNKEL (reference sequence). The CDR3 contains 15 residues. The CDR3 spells CASSQGGGSNEKLFF. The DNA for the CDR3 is TGTGCCAGCAGCCAAGGAGGAGGGAGCAATGAAAAACTGTTTTTT.

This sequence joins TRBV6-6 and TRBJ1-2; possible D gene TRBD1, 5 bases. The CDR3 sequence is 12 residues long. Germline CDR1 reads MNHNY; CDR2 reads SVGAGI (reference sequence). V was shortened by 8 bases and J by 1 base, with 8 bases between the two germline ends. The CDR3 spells CASSDNNYGYTF. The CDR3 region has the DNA TGTGCCAGCTCGGACAATAACTATGGCTACACCTTC.

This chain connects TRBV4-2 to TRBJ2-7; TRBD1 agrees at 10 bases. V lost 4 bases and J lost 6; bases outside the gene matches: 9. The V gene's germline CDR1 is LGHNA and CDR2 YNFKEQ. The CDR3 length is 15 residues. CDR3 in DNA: TGTGCCAGCAGCCCCGGACAGGGGGGAGTTTCCGAGCAGTACTTC. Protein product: CASSPGQGGVSEQYF.

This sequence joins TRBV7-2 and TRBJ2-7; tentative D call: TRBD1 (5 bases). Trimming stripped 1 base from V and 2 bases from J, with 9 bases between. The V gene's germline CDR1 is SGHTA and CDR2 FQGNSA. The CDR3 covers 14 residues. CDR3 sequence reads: CASSLVGAAYEQYF. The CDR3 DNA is TGTGCCAGCAGCTTAGTAGGGGCTGCCTACGAGCAGTACTTC.

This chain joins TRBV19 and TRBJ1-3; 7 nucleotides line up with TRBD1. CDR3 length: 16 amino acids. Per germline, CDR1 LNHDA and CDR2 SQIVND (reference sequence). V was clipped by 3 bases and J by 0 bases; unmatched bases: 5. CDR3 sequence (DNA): TGTGCCAGTAGTATTGTCACAGGGGCCTCTGGAAACACCATATATTTT. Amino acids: CASSIVTGASGNTIYF.

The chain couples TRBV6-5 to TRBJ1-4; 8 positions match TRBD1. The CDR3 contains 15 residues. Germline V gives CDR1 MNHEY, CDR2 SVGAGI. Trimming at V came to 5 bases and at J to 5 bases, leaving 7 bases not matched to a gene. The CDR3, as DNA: TGTGCCAGCAGTCTGGGGACAGGTCCCAATGAAAAACTGTTTTTT. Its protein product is CASSLGTGPNEKLFF.

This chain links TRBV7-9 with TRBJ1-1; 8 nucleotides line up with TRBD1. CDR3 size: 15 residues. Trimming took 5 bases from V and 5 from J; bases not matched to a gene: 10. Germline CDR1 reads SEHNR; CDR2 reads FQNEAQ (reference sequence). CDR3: CASSGVGQGLTEAFF. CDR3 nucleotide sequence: TGTGCCAGCAGCGGAGTAGGACAGGGTCTGACTGAAGCTTTCTTT.

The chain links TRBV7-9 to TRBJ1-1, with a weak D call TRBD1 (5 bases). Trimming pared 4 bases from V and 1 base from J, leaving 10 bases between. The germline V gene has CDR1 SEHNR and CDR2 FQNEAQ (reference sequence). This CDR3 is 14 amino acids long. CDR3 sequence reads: CASSSGGANTEAFF. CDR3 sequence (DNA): TGTGCCAGCAGCTCGGGGGGTGCGAACACTGAAGCTTTCTTT.

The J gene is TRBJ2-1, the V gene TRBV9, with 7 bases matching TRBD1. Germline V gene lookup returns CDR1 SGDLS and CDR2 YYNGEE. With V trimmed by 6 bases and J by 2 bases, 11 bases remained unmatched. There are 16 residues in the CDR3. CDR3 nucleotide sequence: TGTGCCAGCACCTTGACAGGGCGCCAAGCCTACAATGAGCAGTTCTTC. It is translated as CASTLTGRQAYNEQFF. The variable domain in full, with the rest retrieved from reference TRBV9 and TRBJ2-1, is DSGVTQTPKHLITATGQRVTLRCSPRSGDLSVYWYQQSLDQGLQFLIQYYNGEERAKGNILERFSAQQFPDLHSELNLSSLELGDSALYFCASTLTGRQAYNEQFFGPGTRLTVL.

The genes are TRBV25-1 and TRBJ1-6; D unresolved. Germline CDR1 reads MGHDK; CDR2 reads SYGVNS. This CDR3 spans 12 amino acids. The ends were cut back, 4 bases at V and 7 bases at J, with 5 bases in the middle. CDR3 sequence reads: CASSGENSPLHF. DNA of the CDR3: TGTGCCAGCAGTGGGGAGAATTCACCCCTCCACTTT.

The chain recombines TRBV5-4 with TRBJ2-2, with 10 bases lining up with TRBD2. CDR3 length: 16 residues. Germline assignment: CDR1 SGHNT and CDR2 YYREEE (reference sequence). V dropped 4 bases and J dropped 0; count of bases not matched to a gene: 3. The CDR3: CASSTGLAPNTGELFF. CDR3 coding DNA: TGTGCCAGCAGCACGGGACTAGCGCCGAACACCGGGGAGCTGTTTTTT.

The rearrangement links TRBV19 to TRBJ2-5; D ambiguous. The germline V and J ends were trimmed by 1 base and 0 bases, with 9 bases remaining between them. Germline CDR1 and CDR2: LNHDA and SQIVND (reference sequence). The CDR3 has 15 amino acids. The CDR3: CASSIAAGYQETQYF. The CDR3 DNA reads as TGTGCCAGTAGTATAGCGGCAGGATACCAAGAGACCCAGTACTTC.

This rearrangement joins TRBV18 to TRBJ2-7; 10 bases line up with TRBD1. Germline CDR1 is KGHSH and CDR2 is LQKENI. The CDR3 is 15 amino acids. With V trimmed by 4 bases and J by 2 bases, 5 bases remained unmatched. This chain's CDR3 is CASSLGQGRPYEQYF. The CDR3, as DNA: TGTGCCAGCTCACTGGGACAGGGGAGACCCTACGAGCAGTACTTC.

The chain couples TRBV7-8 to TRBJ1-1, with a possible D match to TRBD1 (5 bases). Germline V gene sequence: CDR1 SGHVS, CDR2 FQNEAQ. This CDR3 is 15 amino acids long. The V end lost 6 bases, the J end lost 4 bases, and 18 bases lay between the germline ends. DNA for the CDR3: TGTGCCAGCAGTTCAACCAGGGTGTCTGGCACTGAAGCTTTCTTT. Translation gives CASSSTRVSGTEAFF.

The CDR3 here is CASSSISGGAGEQFF. In nucleotides, the CDR3 is TGTGCCAGCAGCTCGATTAGCGGGGGGGCCGGTGAGCAGTTCTTC. The rearrangement uses TRBV7-2 and TRBJ2-1; 11 bases line up with TRBD2. The germline gives CDR1 SGHTA, CDR2 FQGNSA. V dropped 4 bases and J dropped 9; count of bases not matched to a gene: 8. The length of the CDR3 is 15 residues.

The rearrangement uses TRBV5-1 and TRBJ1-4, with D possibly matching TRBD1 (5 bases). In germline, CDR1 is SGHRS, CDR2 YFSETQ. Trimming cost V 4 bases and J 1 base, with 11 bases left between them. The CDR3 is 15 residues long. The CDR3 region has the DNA TGCGCCAGCAGCCCGGGACTATTAACTAATGAAAAACTGTTTTTT. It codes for CASSPGLLTNEKLFF.

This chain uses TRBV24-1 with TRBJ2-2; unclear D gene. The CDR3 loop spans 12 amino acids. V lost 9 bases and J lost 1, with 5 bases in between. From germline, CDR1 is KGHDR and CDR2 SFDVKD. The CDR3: CATDMNTGELFF. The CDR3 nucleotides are TGTGCCACCGACATGAACACCGGGGAGCTGTTTTTT.

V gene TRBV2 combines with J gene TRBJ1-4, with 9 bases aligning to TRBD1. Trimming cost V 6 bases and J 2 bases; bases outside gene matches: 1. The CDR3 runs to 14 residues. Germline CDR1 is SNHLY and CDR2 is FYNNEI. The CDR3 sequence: CASRTGGTNEKLFF. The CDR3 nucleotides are TGTGCCAGCAGGACAGGGGGTACTAATGAAAAACTGTTTTTT.

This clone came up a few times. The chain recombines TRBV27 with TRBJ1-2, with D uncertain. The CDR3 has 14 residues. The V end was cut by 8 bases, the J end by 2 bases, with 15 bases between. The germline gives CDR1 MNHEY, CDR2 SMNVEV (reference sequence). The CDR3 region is CASSSNRWNYGYTF. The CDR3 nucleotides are TGTGCCAGCTCTTCTAACCGGTGGAACTATGGCTACACCTTC.

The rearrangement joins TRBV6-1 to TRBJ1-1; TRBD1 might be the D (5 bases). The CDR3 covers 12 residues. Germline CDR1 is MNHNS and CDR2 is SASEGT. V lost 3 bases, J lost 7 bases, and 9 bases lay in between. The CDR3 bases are TGTGCCAGCAGTGATCGGCAGGGTGAAGCTTTCTTT. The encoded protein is CASSDRQGEAFF.

The CDR3 DNA is TGTGCCAGCAGCGTAGGGACAGGGGTTAAAAACATTCAGTACTTC. As protein: CASSVGTGVKNIQYF. The chain links TRBV9 to TRBJ2-4; 9 bases map to TRBD1. Germline trimming cut 0 bases from V and 4 bases from J; bases unmatched to any gene: 2. The V gene's germline CDR1 is SGDLS and CDR2 YYNGEE. There are 15 residues in the CDR3.